The rows below give T cell receptor beta chains drawn from one sample of a study of Ad26.COV2.S vaccination and SARS-CoV-2 variants. Sequencing used immunoSEQ multiplex PCR; TCRdb keeps in-frame clones, though not all of them. Altogether roughly 420,000 clones are present, 70% to 90% being singletons, with the ten largest covering around 3.6%. The sample here was peripheral blood, taken in a trial of Ad26.COV2.S vaccine versus placebo. Receptors originate from a person between 18 and 65 years old who received the Ad26.COV2.S COVID-19 vaccine or a placebo. Each CDR3 is given with its conserved first and last residue. D genes are given only for firm matches. Not all rows give a size; the values are once, few, many and, for expanded clones, a class.

>TRBJ1-5|TRBV28|.|.
CASSPAGEYSNQPQHF
TGTGCCAGCAGCCCGGCTGGGGAGTATAGCAATCAGCCCCAGCATTTT
>TRBJ2-1|TRBV4-1|TRBD2|.
CASSQEPAGPYNEQFF
TGCGCCAGCAGCCAAGAACCAGCGGGGCCCTACAATGAGCAGTTCTTC
>TRBJ2-7|TRBV7-9|.|.
CASSRDSHSYEQYF
TGTGCCAGCAGCCGCGACAGCCACTCCTACGAGCAGTACTTC
>TRBJ1-2|TRBV2|.|once
CASSGQVSLYGYTF
TGTGCCAGCAGTGGTCAGGTATCCCTCTATGGCTACACCTTC
>TRBJ1-4|TRBV6-6|.|.
CASSYSGRQTAEKLFF
TGTGCCAGCAGTTACTCGGGCAGACAGACTGCGGAAAAACTGTTTTTT
>TRBJ2-1|TRBV30|.|.
CAWSYGGHNEQFF
TGTGCCTGGAGTTACGGGGGACACAATGAGCAGTTCTTC
>TRBJ2-7|TRBV6-5|.|.
CASSIRGLNYEQYF
TGTGCCAGCAGTATCAGGGGACTTAATTACGAGCAGTACTTC
>TRBJ2-3|TRBV6-4|TRBD2|.
CASSMTSGGATDTQYF
TGTGCCAGCAGTATGACTAGCGGGGGGGCTACAGATACGCAGTATTTT
>TRBJ2-2|TRBV6-6|TRBD1|.
CASSPRSGTGASGELFF
TGTGCCAGCAGTCCACGATCCGGGACAGGGGCCAGCGGGGAGCTGTTTTTT
>TRBJ2-3|TRBV30|.|.
CAWSRGLITADTQYF
TGTGCCTGGAGCCGGGGCCTCATTACCGCAGATACGCAGTATTTT
>TRBJ1-4|TRBV7-8|.|.
CASSLYAGSAEKLFF
TGTGCCAGCAGCTTATACGCGGGGTCAGCAGAAAAACTGTTTTTT
>TRBJ1-2|TRBV5-4|TRBD1|.
CASSYWTGFGYTF
TGTGCCAGCAGCTATTGGACAGGGTTTGGCTACACCTTC
>TRBJ2-1|TRBV28|TRBD2|.
CASSAPSSGKPYNEQFF
TGTGCCAGCAGTGCCCCCTCTAGCGGGAAACCTTACAATGAGCAGTTCTTC
>TRBJ2-5|TRBV6-2/TRBV6-3|.|.
CASSLRGARETQYF
TGTGCCAGCAGTTTAAGGGGGGCGAGAGAGACCCAGTACTTC
>TRBJ1-5|TRBV6-4|TRBD1|once
CASSEPKTGEDSNQPQHF
TGTGCCAGCAGTGAACCGAAGACAGGGGAAGATAGCAATCAGCCCCAGCATTTT
>TRBJ1-5|TRBV28|.|once
CASSLFIRQKYSNQPQHF
TGTGCCAGCAGTTTATTTATCCGACAGAAGTATAGCAATCAGCCCCAGCATTTT
>TRBJ1-5|TRBV24-1|.|.
CATSDFRQGCDQPQHF
TGTGCCACCAGTGATTTCAGGCAGGGGTGCGATCAGCCCCAGCATTTT
>TRBJ2-2|TRBV7-2|.|.
CASRWGSTGELFF
TGTGCCAGCAGATGGGGCTCCACCGGGGAGCTGTTTTTT
>TRBJ2-1|TRBV5-1|TRBD1|.
CASSLGGDRDNEQFF
TGCGCCAGCAGCTTGGGTGGGGACAGAGACAATGAGCAGTTCTTC
>TRBJ2-7|TRBV5-6|.|.
CASSLGQLAYEQYF
TGTGCCAGCAGCTTGGGACAGTTAGCCTACGAGCAGTACTTC
>TRBJ1-5|TRBV28|TRBD1|.
CASSLSPNRGPDQPQHF
TGTGCCAGCAGTTTAAGCCCGAACAGGGGGCCGGATCAGCCCCAGCATTTT
>TRBJ2-3|TRBV2|TRBD1|.
CATAQGARTDTQYF
TGTGCCACCGCACAGGGGGCGCGTACAGATACGCAGTATTTT
>TRBJ2-5|TRBV5-8|.|.
CASSLGAGTLQETQYF
TGTGCCAGCAGCTTGGGGGCCGGGACCCTCCAAGAGACCCAGTACTTC
>TRBJ2-7|TRBV7-9|.|few
CASSQVASYEQYF
TGTGCCAGCAGCCAGGTCGCCTCCTACGAGCAGTACTTC
>TRBJ1-1|TRBV6-1|.|.
CASSEEGRGNTEAFF
TGTGCCAGCAGTGAAGAAGGCAGGGGGAACACTGAAGCTTTCTTT
>TRBJ1-6|TRBV28|TRBD1|.
CASSLTGLLHF
TGTGCCAGCAGCCTGACAGGGCTCCTCCACTTT
>TRBJ1-1|TRBV27|.|.
CASSFSGTEAFF
TGTGCCAGCAGTTTCTCTGGGACTGAAGCTTTCTTT
>TRBJ1-1|TRBV6-4|TRBD1|.
CASSDPRQGAMFGWSDTEAFF
TGTGCCAGCAGTGACCCCCGACAGGGGGCGATGTTTGGTTGGTCGGACACTGAAGCTTTCTTT
>TRBJ2-7|TRBV2|.|.
CASSYDYEQYF
TGTGCCAGCAGTTACGACTACGAGCAGTACTTC
>TRBJ2-7|TRBV4-1|TRBD2|.
CASSQGEGSTGEQYF
TGCGCCAGCAGCCAAGGGGAGGGTTCAACGGGAGAGCAGTACTTC
>TRBJ1-6|TRBV2|TRBD1|.
CASSRTGDIGSPLHF
TGTGCCAGCAGTCGAACAGGGGACATAGGATCACCCCTCCACTTT
>TRBJ1-6|TRBV7-2|TRBD1|.
CASSLGQTYNSPLHF
TGTGCCAGCAGCTTGGGACAGACCTATAATTCACCCCTCCACTTT
>TRBJ2-7|TRBV7-3|.|.
CASSPTIGSEQYF
TGTGCCAGCAGCCCCACGATCGGGTCCGAGCAGTACTTC
>TRBJ1-3|TRBV18|.|.
CASRSGAGNTIYF
TGTGCCAGTCGTTCGGGGGCTGGAAACACCATATATTTT
>TRBJ2-1|TRBV9|.|.
CASSVGPGNNEQFF
TGTGCCAGCAGCGTAGGCCCAGGGAACAATGAGCAGTTCTTC
>TRBJ1-6|TRBV4-1|.|few
CASSQEVGRGNSPLHF
TGCGCCAGCAGCCAAGAGGTCGGTCGGGGAAATTCACCCCTCCACTTT
>TRBJ1-2|TRBV19|.|.
CAVGNGLANGYTF
TGTGCCGTGGGGAATGGGCTGGCGAATGGCTACACCTTC
>TRBJ2-3|TRBV25-1|TRBD2|once
CASSEPLAGSGTDTQYF
TGTGCCAGCAGTGAACCGTTAGCGGGGTCGGGCACAGATACGCAGTATTTT
>TRBJ2-1|TRBV6-2/TRBV6-3|TRBD2|.
CASSGGGASNEQFF
TGTGCCAGCAGTGGCGGGGGGGCCTCGAATGAGCAGTTCTTC
>TRBJ1-2|TRBV27|.|once
CASSLDGFGYTF
TGTGCCAGCAGTTTGGATGGGTTTGGCTACACCTTC
>TRBJ2-1|TRBV4-3|.|.
CASSQETGGSGEQFF
TGCGCCAGCAGCCAAGAAACAGGTGGCTCCGGTGAGCAGTTCTTC
>TRBJ2-3|TRBV11-2|.|.
CASSAGGGWLYDTQYF
TGTGCCAGCAGCGCCGGTGGGGGATGGTTATACGATACGCAGTATTTT
>TRBJ2-1|TRBV19|TRBD2|.
CASSPRMRGSYNEQFF
TGTGCCAGTAGTCCCCGGATGCGGGGGTCCTACAATGAGCAGTTCTTC
>TRBJ2-7|TRBV12-3/TRBV12-4|.|.
CASTFGPSYEQYF
TGTGCCAGCACCTTCGGGCCCTCCTACGAGCAGTACTTC
>TRBJ2-7|TRBV5-4|.|.
CASSLGPYSYEQYF
TGTGCCAGCAGCTTGGGACCGTACTCCTACGAGCAGTACTTC
>TRBJ2-5|TRBV6-2/TRBV6-3|TRBD2|.
CASSYSIDLGGLETQYF
TGTGCCAGCAGTTACTCGATCGACCTCGGGGGGTTGGAGACCCAGTACTTC
>TRBJ2-7|TRBV9|.|.
CASSVDGEATGHEQYF
TGTGCCAGCAGCGTAGACGGGGAAGCTACCGGCCACGAGCAGTACTTC
>TRBJ1-5|TRBV2|TRBD1|.
CASRTGVLQPQHF
TGTGCCAGCAGGACAGGGGTATTGCAGCCCCAGCATTTT
>TRBJ1-4|TRBV5-1|TRBD1|.
CASSLTGANEKLFF
TGCGCCAGCAGCTTGACAGGGGCTAATGAAAAACTGTTTTTT
>TRBJ2-2|TRBV9|TRBD2|.
CASSARLAENTGELFF
TGTGCCAGCAGCGCCCGACTAGCGGAAAACACCGGGGAGCTGTTTTTT